This T cell receptor (beta chain) was observed in a study of memory CD4+ T cells and cytomegalovirus serostatus. Background on the study: Donors were healthy Belgian adults, 10 or so CMV seropositive and 20 to 25 seronegative. Broader study findings: Each of approximately 69 CMV-associated TCRbeta sequences occurred in one to five individuals. Median bootstrapped AUC for CMV status was around 0.96 originally, less than 0.93 US-trained.

Single viable CD3+CD4+CD8-CD45RO+ cells were sorted as the memory CD4+ T cells. The table lists this clone with a few counts. Its antigen is unknown. Germline values: CDR1 SQVTM, CDR2 ANQGSEA. CDR3 length equals 13 residues. The germline V and J ends were trimmed by 8 bases and 5 bases, with 18 bases remaining between them. Sequenced by immunoSEQ multiplex PCR; TCRdb stores in-frame clones only, minus some. The table records 85,000 to 100,000 clones, roughly 80% of them present only once. Sequenced material: memory CD4+ T cells from blood. The sequence was obtained from an adult in good health and CMV-seropositive. The gene calls are TRBV29-1 and TRBJ1-1, with D perhaps TRBD1 (6 bases). CDR3 protein: CSIIRQAGTEAFF. DNA for the CDR3: TGCAGCATAATACGACAGGCGGGAACTGAAGCTTTCTTT. Drawing the rest from reference TRBV29-1 and TRBJ1-1, the complete variable domain is SAVISQKPSRDICQRGTSLTIQCQVDSQVTMMFWYRQQPGQSLTLIATANQGSEATYESGFVIDKFPISRPNLTFSTLTVSNMSPEDSSIYLCSIIRQAGTEAFFGQGTRLTVV.